This entry describes one T cell receptor beta chain. Antigen unknown. At one of its ends the junction is not consistent with the germline gene, which may arise from a read error. The sample originates from a study of T cell repertoires in cytomegalovirus infection. Turning to the study itself: HLA-C-restricted CMV epitopes, recently identified, and well-studied HLA-B-restricted ones were used by the study. Overall study findings and caveats: Within the response measured ex vivo, HLA-C-restricted CMV-specific TCR beta clonotypes were dominant.

CDR3 length equals 16 residues. Looked up from germline, CDR1 is SSHAT and CDR2 is FNYEAQ (reference sequence). TCRdb reprocessed the reads with MiXCR, giving one entry per CDR3 protein. This sample yields about 890,000 distinct CDR3 sequences, of which around 30% are seen a single time; roughly 13% belongs to the top ten. Sequencing used cultured CD8+ T cells from PBMCs, obtained from culture after CMV antigen stimulation. The chain carries TRBV7-7 and TRBJ2-1; 10 positions agree with TRBD1. This receptor was identified in a human donor in good health (CMV status not recorded). Some clones in this sample may be carry-over from other donors' samples. The CDR3 nucleotides read TGTGCTAGCAGCTTAGGGGACAGGGGCTCCTACAATGAGCAGTTCTTC. It translates to CASSLGDRGSYNEQFF.